Presented here are 12 T cell receptor beta chains from one specimen sequenced in a study of cytomegalovirus exposure and HLA in healthy donors (dated by TCRdb to 2016 to 2017). The method behind the library was the immunoSEQ multiplex PCR assay. The multiplex PCR relied on a mix of 60 forward primers for TCR Vbeta segments and 13 reverse primers for TCR Jbeta segments. The table comes from immuneACCESS by way of TCRdb, which keeps in-frame sequences with V and J called. Part of the clones is missing from these tables; in studies checked, under half for an unresolved V gene and the rest for unknown reasons. This sample gives 87,000 or so clones in total; around 79% of them show up just once. The ten largest clones add up to 4.5% to 5% of the sample. The specimen sequenced was PBMCs. The receptors derive from a woman between 35 and 50 years old in good health and CMV-seronegative.

This clone was seen only once. The gene calls are TRBV5-8 and TRBJ2-2; maybe TRBD2 (5 bases). Trimming took off 0 bases at V and 1 base at J, with 10 bases between the two ends. The CDR3 totals 16 residues. In germline, CDR1 is SGHTS, CDR2 YDEGEE. This chain's CDR3 is CASSLGDYLNTGELFF. The CDR3, as DNA: TGTGCCAGCAGCTTGGGTGACTACCTGAACACCGGGGAGCTGTTTTTT.

V gene TRBV9 combines with J gene TRBJ1-5; D remains unclear. Germline-derived CDR1 and CDR2 are SGDLS and YYNGEE. The CDR3 covers 15 residues. The ends were cut back, 0 bases at V and 3 bases at J, with 10 bases in the middle. The CDR3 DNA follows: TGTGCCAGCAGCGTAGGTGGAGACCCCAATCAGCCCCAGCATTTT. This sequence encodes CASSVGGDPNQPQHF. Looking up the rest from reference TRBV9 and TRBJ1-5 gives the full variable domain: DSGVTQTPKHLITATGQRVTLRCSPRSGDLSVYWYQQSLDQGLQFLIQYYNGEERAKGNILERFSAQQFPDLHSELNLSSLELGDSALYFCASSVGGDPNQPQHFGDGTRLSIL.

A single count supports this clone. The V and J genes are TRBV4-1 and TRBJ1-5; TRBD1 matches at 8 bases. Looked up from germline, CDR1 is MGHRA and CDR2 is YSYEKL. The CDR3 runs to 18 residues. The V and J ends lost 3 bases and 2 bases, in that order; junction bases with no gene match: 12. The CDR3 bases are TGCGCCAGCAGCCAGACCTCAGGGGGCGAGAGGGGCAATCAGCCCCAGCATTTT. The encoded protein is CASSQTSGGERGNQPQHF.

This clone has only one observation. The chain couples TRBV5-1 to TRBJ2-7, with a weak D call TRBD1 (6 bases). Trimming took 3 bases from V and 0 from J, leaving 13 bases between them. This CDR3 is built from 15 residues. Germline values: CDR1 SGHRS, CDR2 YFSETQ. Written as DNA, the CDR3 is TGCGCCAGCAGCTCACAGGGTTCCGGCTCCTACGAGCAGTACTTC. Protein: CASSSQGSGSYEQYF.

The sample holds a few counts of this clone. The chain joins TRBV5-8 to TRBJ1-5; no clear D gene. Trimming took 0 bases from V and 9 from J, leaving 13 bases between them. This CDR3 has 14 residues. Germline V gives CDR1 SGHTS, CDR2 YDEGEE. The CDR3 nucleotides read TGTGCCAGCAGCTTGGGGAGCCCGTATCTGCCCCAGCATTTT. Amino acid sequence: CASSLGSPYLPQHF. Combining the CDR3 with reference TRBV5-8 and TRBJ1-5 gives the whole variable domain EAGVTQSPTHLIKTRGQQATLRCSPISGHTSVYWYQQALGLGLQFLLWYDEGEERNRGNFPPRFSGRQFPNYSSELNVNALELEDSALYLCASSLGSPYLPQHFGDGTRLSIL.

This chain joins TRBV2 and TRBJ2-3; D is possibly TRBD2 (6 bases). V was shortened by 6 bases and J by 2 bases, with 18 bases between the two germline ends. Germline-derived CDR1 and CDR2 are SNHLY and FYNNEI. The CDR3 is made up of 16 amino acids. CDR3 region: CASSAEGGAFTDTQYF. CDR3 nucleotide sequence: TGTGCCAGCAGCGCTGAGGGCGGGGCCTTCACAGATACGCAGTATTTT. Full variable domain (remainder filled in from reference TRBV2 and TRBJ2-3): EPEVTQTPSHQVTQMGQEVILRCVPISNHLYFYWYRQILGQKVEFLVSFYNNEISEKSEIFDDQFSVERPDGSNFTLKIRSTKLEDSAMYFCASSAEGGAFTDTQYFGPGTRLTVL.

The CDR3: CASSDWGGGNTEAFF. The DNA for the CDR3 is TGTGCCAGCAGTGACTGGGGGGGTGGGAACACTGAAGCTTTCTTT. J is TRBJ1-1 and V is TRBV6-1, with D possibly TRBD1 on 5 matching bases. Trimming took off 3 bases at V and 1 base at J, with 12 bases between the two ends. CDR1 and CDR2 from the germline V gene are MNHNS and SASEGT. This CDR3 has 15 amino acids.

The genes are TRBV5-1 and TRBJ2-7, with TRBD1 matching 9 bases. The CDR3 extends over 15 amino acids. V lost 5 bases to trimming and J lost 3 bases; unmatched junction nucleotides: 9. Germline-derived CDR1 and CDR2 are SGHRS and YFSETQ. CDR3 sequence: CASRVLGTGIYEQYF. The DNA for the CDR3 is TGCGCCAGCAGGGTCCTGGGGACAGGGATCTACGAGCAGTACTTC.

The V gene is TRBV28, the J gene TRBJ1-2; TRBD1 matches 8 bases. This CDR3 is built from 14 residues. J lost 4 bases, V lost 3 bases, and 4 bases had no gene match. Germline loops: CDR1 MDHEN, CDR2 SYDVKM. In DNA form, the CDR3 reads TGTGCCAGCAGTTTGACAGGGGAGGGCTATGGCTACACCTTC. Translated: CASSLTGEGYGYTF.

This chain connects TRBV18 to TRBJ2-7, with a weak D call TRBD1 (5 bases). V gave up 0 bases and J gave up 4 bases, with 16 bases separating them. Germline lookup yields CDR1 KGHSH and CDR2 LQKENI. The length of the CDR3 is 16 residues. The CDR3 coding sequence is TGTGCCAGCTCACCACCGGATTGGACATCTCCTTACGAGCAGTACTTC. Translating it yields CASSPPDWTSPYEQYF. The full variable domain, in which reference TRBV18 and TRBJ2-7 provide the parts outside the CDR3, is NAGVMQNPRHLVRRRGQEARLRCSPMKGHSHVYWYRQLPEEGLKFMVYLQKENIIDESGMPKERFSAEFPKEGPSILRIQQVVRGDSAAYFCASSPPDWTSPYEQYFGPGTRLTVT.

The chain combines TRBV27 with TRBJ1-2; possibly TRBD1 for D (5 bases). This CDR3 is 14 amino acids long. CDR1 MNHEY and CDR2 SMNVEV come from the germline V gene (reference sequence). Between the trimmed V and J ends, which lost 4 bases and 8 bases, there was a span of 17 bases. The CDR3 is CASSYRAGEEGYTF. CDR3 DNA: TGTGCCAGCAGTTATCGAGCGGGGGAGGAAGGCTACACCTTC.

The chain combines TRBV27 with TRBJ1-6; D is uncertain. V lost 3 bases and J 7 bases, leaving 7 bases between the germline ends. The CDR3 is 13 residues long. Germline V CDR1 and CDR2: MNHEY, SMNVEV (reference sequence). CDR3 in amino acids: CASSFGENSPLHF. DNA for the CDR3: TGTGCCAGCAGTTTCGGGGAGAATTCACCCCTCCACTTT.